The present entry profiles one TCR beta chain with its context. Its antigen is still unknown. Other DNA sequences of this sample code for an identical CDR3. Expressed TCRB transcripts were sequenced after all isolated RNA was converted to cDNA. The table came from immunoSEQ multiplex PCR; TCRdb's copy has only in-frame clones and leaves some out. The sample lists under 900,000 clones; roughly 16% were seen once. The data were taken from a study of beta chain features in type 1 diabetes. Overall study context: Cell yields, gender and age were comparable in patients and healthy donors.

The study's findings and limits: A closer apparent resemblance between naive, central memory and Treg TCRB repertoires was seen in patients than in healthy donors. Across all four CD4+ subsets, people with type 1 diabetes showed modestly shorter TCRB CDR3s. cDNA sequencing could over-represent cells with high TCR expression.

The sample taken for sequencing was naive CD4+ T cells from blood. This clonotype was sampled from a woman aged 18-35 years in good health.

DNA for the CDR3: TGCGCCAGCAGCCGGGACGGCTCCTACGAGCAGTACTTC. Translated: CASSRDGSYEQYF. The V call is TRBV5-1, the J call TRBJ2-7, with D possibly being TRBD1 or TRBD2 (5 bases each). CDR1 and CDR2 from the germline V gene are SGHRS and YFSETQ. The V gene lost 4 bases and the J gene lost 0 bases, with 8 bases spanning the gap. The CDR3 has 13 amino acids.